The rows below give T cell receptor beta chains drawn from one sample of a study of shared clonotypes between healthy human individuals. Assay: immunoSEQ multiplex PCR; the TCRdb copy retains only in-frame clones and omits some. The profile shows just over 2,000,000 clones, 85% to 95% of them singletons. Specimen: naive CD4+ T cells sorted from blood. The receptors stem from a man in his late teens or twenties in good health. CDR3s include the opening cysteine and the closing phenylalanine or tryptophan. A D gene is named only where the DNA matches it firmly. A row's size may be missing; if present it is once, few, many or a size class.

d_gene: NA
j_gene: TRBJ1-1
abundance: NA
v_gene: TRBV9
CDR3nt: TGTGCCAGCAGCACCACAGGGTTTAGGAGCACTGAAGCTTTCTTT
CDR3aa: CASSTTGFRSTEAFF

d_gene: NA
j_gene: TRBJ1-4
abundance: NA
v_gene: TRBV28
CDR3nt: TGTGCCAGCTCGATAGGAGGAAATGAAAAACTGTTTTTT
CDR3aa: CASSIGGNEKLFF

d_gene: TRBD1
j_gene: TRBJ2-7
abundance: NA
v_gene: TRBV6-1
CDR3nt: TGTGCCAGCAGCCCAATCAGGGGGCTCCCCTACGAGCAGTACTTC
CDR3aa: CASSPIRGLPYEQYF

d_gene: NA
j_gene: TRBJ1-3
abundance: NA
v_gene: TRBV11-2
CDR3nt: TGTGCCAGCAGCGCGACCGGGACCAGCGCGGGAAACACCATATATTTT
CDR3aa: CASSATGTSAGNTIYF

d_gene: NA
j_gene: TRBJ2-2
abundance: NA
v_gene: TRBV14
CDR3nt: TGTGCCAGCAGCCAAGATCAGGGTGGTGGGACCGGGGAGCTGTTTTTT
CDR3aa: CASSQDQGGGTGELFF

d_gene: NA
j_gene: TRBJ2-7
abundance: NA
v_gene: TRBV7-8
CDR3nt: TGTGCCAGCAGCTTATGGGGGTCGCGGAACCCCTACGAGCAGTACTTC
CDR3aa: CASSLWGSRNPYEQYF

d_gene: NA
j_gene: TRBJ2-1
abundance: once
v_gene: TRBV4-1
CDR3nt: TGCGCCAGCAGCCACACGGGAGTAGACAATGAGCAGTTCTTC
CDR3aa: CASSHTGVDNEQFF

d_gene: NA
j_gene: TRBJ1-1
abundance: NA
v_gene: TRBV2
CDR3nt: TGTGCCAGCAACCAGGAGACAAACACTGAAGCTTTCTTT
CDR3aa: CASNQETNTEAFF

d_gene: NA
j_gene: TRBJ2-1
abundance: once
v_gene: TRBV5-4
CDR3nt: TGTGCCAGCAGCTCAGGGCCCGCCGACAATGAGCAGTTCTTC
CDR3aa: CASSSGPADNEQFF

d_gene: NA
j_gene: TRBJ2-7
abundance: NA
v_gene: TRBV2
CDR3nt: TGTGCCAGCAATGAGATAAGGGACGAGCAGTACTTC
CDR3aa: CASNEIRDEQYF

d_gene: TRBD1
j_gene: TRBJ1-4
abundance: NA
v_gene: TRBV5-8
CDR3nt: TGTGCCAGCAGATTACAGGGGAACTCGGAAAAACTGTTTTTT
CDR3aa: CASRLQGNSEKLFF

d_gene: NA
j_gene: TRBJ2-7
abundance: NA
v_gene: TRBV30
CDR3nt: TGTGCCTGGAGTTTGGGCCTCTCCTTAGACGAGCAGTACTTC
CDR3aa: CAWSLGLSLDEQYF

d_gene: NA
j_gene: TRBJ1-1
abundance: once
v_gene: TRBV5-1
CDR3nt: TGCGCCAGCAGCTTGTTCTGGGGTGCGGGAACTGAAGCTTTCTTT
CDR3aa: CASSLFWGAGTEAFF

d_gene: NA
j_gene: TRBJ1-1
abundance: once
v_gene: TRBV7-6
CDR3nt: TGTGCCAGCAGCTCGCCCTGGACAGCCAACACTGAAGCTTTCTTT
CDR3aa: CASSSPWTANTEAFF

d_gene: NA
j_gene: TRBJ1-2
abundance: NA
v_gene: TRBV12-5
CDR3nt: TGTGCTAGTGGTTTGGTAGGTACGGTCGCCTATGGCTACACCTTC
CDR3aa: CASGLVGTVAYGYTF

d_gene: NA
j_gene: TRBJ1-5
abundance: NA
v_gene: TRBV15
CDR3nt: TGTGCCACCAGCAGAGATCTGGGGGATAGCAATCAGCCCCAGCATTTT
CDR3aa: CATSRDLGDSNQPQHF

d_gene: NA
j_gene: TRBJ2-6
abundance: NA
v_gene: TRBV30
CDR3nt: TGTGCCTGGAGTATGGATTCTGGGGCCAACGTCCTGACTTTC
CDR3aa: CAWSMDSGANVLTF

d_gene: NA
j_gene: TRBJ2-1
abundance: NA
v_gene: TRBV7-2
CDR3nt: TGTGCCAGCAGCTTAGCGAGGAGGGAGCAGTTCTTC
CDR3aa: CASSLARREQFF

d_gene: NA
j_gene: TRBJ2-3
abundance: NA
v_gene: TRBV19
CDR3nt: TGTGCCAGTAGTAGTCTAGATACGCAGTATTTT
CDR3aa: CASSSLDTQYF

d_gene: TRBD2
j_gene: TRBJ2-7
abundance: NA
v_gene: TRBV27
CDR3nt: TGTGCCAGCAGAGCGGGGACCTCCTACGAGCAGTACTTC
CDR3aa: CASRAGTSYEQYF

d_gene: TRBD1
j_gene: TRBJ1-1
abundance: NA
v_gene: TRBV30
CDR3nt: TGTGCCTGGGACAGGGGGTACACTGAAGCTTTCTTT
CDR3aa: CAWDRGYTEAFF

d_gene: NA
j_gene: TRBJ2-2
abundance: NA
v_gene: TRBV5-1
CDR3nt: TGCGCCAGCAGCATTACAGGGCAGGGCACCGGGGAGCTGTTTTTT
CDR3aa: CASSITGQGTGELFF

d_gene: NA
j_gene: TRBJ2-5
abundance: NA
v_gene: TRBV27
CDR3nt: TGTGCCAGCAGTTTATTCCGGACAGATAAAGAGACCCAGTACTTC
CDR3aa: CASSLFRTDKETQYF

d_gene: NA
j_gene: TRBJ1-5
abundance: NA
v_gene: TRBV10-1
CDR3nt: TGCGCCAGCAGTGAGAAAACCAATCAGCCCCAGCATTTT
CDR3aa: CASSEKTNQPQHF

d_gene: NA
j_gene: TRBJ2-7
abundance: NA
v_gene: TRBV18
CDR3nt: TGTGCCAGCTCACCAACAGGGGTCGGGAGCGAGCAGTACTTC
CDR3aa: CASSPTGVGSEQYF

d_gene: TRBD1
j_gene: TRBJ2-7
abundance: NA
v_gene: TRBV28
CDR3nt: TGTGCCAGCGGACAGGGGTACCCCTACGAGCAGTACTTC
CDR3aa: CASGQGYPYEQYF

d_gene: TRBD2
j_gene: TRBJ2-1
abundance: NA
v_gene: TRBV9
CDR3nt: TGTGCCAGCAGCGCCGGAAGCGGGAGGGACTCCTACAATGAGCAGTTCTTC
CDR3aa: CASSAGSGRDSYNEQFF

d_gene: TRBD2
j_gene: TRBJ2-3
abundance: NA
v_gene: TRBV9
CDR3nt: TGTGCCAGCAGCGCCTTAGCGGGAGAGGGAGTAGATACGCAGTATTTT
CDR3aa: CASSALAGEGVDTQYF

d_gene: NA
j_gene: TRBJ2-1
abundance: few
v_gene: TRBV30
CDR3nt: TGTGCCGGAAATGCGGCCACGAACAATGAGCAGTTCTTC
CDR3aa: CAGNAATNNEQFF

d_gene: TRBD2
j_gene: TRBJ2-4
abundance: NA
v_gene: TRBV7-2
CDR3nt: TGTGCCAGCAGCTCCCGGGGGACTAGCGGGCAAAACATTCAGTACTTC
CDR3aa: CASSSRGTSGQNIQYF

d_gene: TRBD1
j_gene: TRBJ2-7
abundance: few
v_gene: TRBV5-4
CDR3nt: TGTGCCAGCAGCTTGGGTCGGGACAGGGGGTACGAGCAGTACTTC
CDR3aa: CASSLGRDRGYEQYF

d_gene: TRBD1
j_gene: TRBJ1-2
abundance: NA
v_gene: TRBV11-2
CDR3nt: TGTGCCAGCAGCCAACGTCAGGGGACAGGATATGGCTACACCTTC
CDR3aa: CASSQRQGTGYGYTF

d_gene: NA
j_gene: TRBJ2-5
abundance: NA
v_gene: TRBV4-3
CDR3nt: TGCGCCAGCAGCCAAGATGCCGGGTTGCAAGAGACCCAGTACTTC
CDR3aa: CASSQDAGLQETQYF

d_gene: TRBD1
j_gene: TRBJ1-4
abundance: NA
v_gene: TRBV6-1
CDR3nt: TGTGCCAGCAGTGAAACGACAGGGGGTTACGAAAAACTGTTTTTT
CDR3aa: CASSETTGGYEKLFF

d_gene: TRBD2
j_gene: TRBJ2-7
abundance: many
v_gene: TRBV10-3
CDR3nt: TGTGCCATCAGTCCCGCGGGGACTAGCGAATTGGAGCAGTACTTC
CDR3aa: CAISPAGTSELEQYF

d_gene: NA
j_gene: TRBJ1-2
abundance: NA
v_gene: TRBV14
CDR3nt: TGTGCCAGCAGCCAAGGACCGTCCCACACCTTC
CDR3aa: CASSQGPSHTF

d_gene: NA
j_gene: TRBJ2-7
abundance: NA
v_gene: TRBV2
CDR3nt: TGTGCCAGCAAGGCAGGGGTCTACGAGCAGTACTTC
CDR3aa: CASKAGVYEQYF

d_gene: NA
j_gene: TRBJ1-5
abundance: NA
v_gene: TRBV5-1
CDR3nt: TGCGCCAGCAGCTTGGCTGGGCAGGGAAACCAGCCCCAGCATTTT
CDR3aa: CASSLAGQGNQPQHF

d_gene: NA
j_gene: TRBJ2-2
abundance: NA
v_gene: TRBV5-1
CDR3nt: TGCGCCAGCAGCTTAGAAAGGACGAACACCGGGGAGCTGTTTTTT
CDR3aa: CASSLERTNTGELFF

d_gene: NA
j_gene: TRBJ2-3
abundance: once
v_gene: TRBV18
CDR3nt: TGTGCCAGCTCACCACGGGCAGGTATAGGCACAGATACGCAGTATTTT
CDR3aa: CASSPRAGIGTDTQYF

d_gene: NA
j_gene: TRBJ2-3
abundance: NA
v_gene: TRBV18
CDR3nt: TGTGCCAGCTCTCTCCTCCCGGGTGGGGGAGGAGATACGCAGTATTTT
CDR3aa: CASSLLPGGGGDTQYF

d_gene: TRBD1
j_gene: TRBJ1-6
abundance: NA
v_gene: TRBV28
CDR3nt: TGTGCCAGCAGCGAACCGGGACAGGCTTATTCACCCCTCCACTTT
CDR3aa: CASSEPGQAYSPLHF

d_gene: NA
j_gene: TRBJ1-2
abundance: NA
v_gene: TRBV19
CDR3nt: TGTGCCAGTATCGGGACACATCCTAACTATGGCTACACCTTC
CDR3aa: CASIGTHPNYGYTF

d_gene: NA
j_gene: TRBJ1-2
abundance: NA
v_gene: TRBV30
CDR3nt: TGTGCCTGGAGTGGAAAAACTACTGGCTACACCTTC
CDR3aa: CAWSGKTTGYTF

d_gene: NA
j_gene: TRBJ1-4
abundance: NA
v_gene: TRBV30
CDR3nt: TGTGCCTGGAGTGCCTCGGGTGGGAGGGAAAAACTGTTTTTT
CDR3aa: CAWSASGGREKLFF

d_gene: NA
j_gene: TRBJ1-1
abundance: NA
v_gene: TRBV9
CDR3nt: TGTGCCAGCAGCGTAGATACCGGGAACACTGAAGCTTTCTTT
CDR3aa: CASSVDTGNTEAFF

d_gene: TRBD2
j_gene: TRBJ2-7
abundance: once
v_gene: TRBV7-2
CDR3nt: TGTGCCAGCACCTTGGGACTAGCGGGAGGGATGTACGAGCAGTACTTC
CDR3aa: CASTLGLAGGMYEQYF

d_gene: TRBD2
j_gene: TRBJ2-3
abundance: NA
v_gene: TRBV5-1
CDR3nt: TGCGCCAGCAGCCGGGACACTAGCGGGGTCACAGATACGCAGTATTTT
CDR3aa: CASSRDTSGVTDTQYF

d_gene: NA
j_gene: TRBJ1-5
abundance: NA
v_gene: TRBV19
CDR3nt: TGTGCCAGTAGTCCCGTGGAGGGGTTAGGTCAGCCCCAGCATTTT
CDR3aa: CASSPVEGLGQPQHF

d_gene: NA
j_gene: TRBJ2-7
abundance: NA
v_gene: TRBV7-2
CDR3nt: TGTGCCAGCAGCTTAGTCGGCAGTTCCTACGAGCAGTACTTC
CDR3aa: CASSLVGSSYEQYF

d_gene: NA
j_gene: TRBJ2-7
abundance: NA
v_gene: TRBV28
CDR3nt: TGTGCCAGCAGGTTATCAGGGCCTTACGAGCAGTACTTC
CDR3aa: CASRLSGPYEQYF

d_gene: NA
j_gene: TRBJ1-1
abundance: NA
v_gene: TRBV6-5
CDR3nt: TGTGCCAGTTCCTGGGGGCGAAACACTGAAGCTTTCTTT
CDR3aa: CASSWGRNTEAFF

d_gene: NA
j_gene: TRBJ1-1
abundance: NA
v_gene: TRBV15
CDR3nt: TGTGCCACCAGCAGAGATCTTGGGGATCGGGAAGCTTTCTTT
CDR3aa: CATSRDLGDREAFF